Below, 22 T cell receptor beta chains from the same sample are listed, as sequenced in a study of control samples from healthy donors and cancer patients. Repertoires were generated with immunoSEQ multiplex PCR, while TCRdb's copy carries only in-frame clones and drops some. The sample includes 120,000 or so clones, approximately 87% of them seen just once. What was sequenced was blood. These receptors originate from a man aged 55 to 70 in good health.

The chain couples TRBV5-1 to TRBJ2-7, with D tentatively TRBD2 (7 bases). CDR1 SGHRS and CDR2 YFSETQ come from the germline V gene. CDR3 length: 15 residues. With 0 bases removed from V and 5 bases from J, the gap between germline ends came to 15 bases. CDR3 loop: CASSLGGGSSHEQYF. CDR3 bases: TGCGCCAGCAGCTTGGGCGGGGGCTCATCCCACGAGCAGTACTTC.

The chain combines TRBV24-1 with TRBJ2-7; D is undetermined. Germline CDR1 KGHDR, CDR2 SFDVKD. Trimming left V 1 base short and J 7 bases short, with 4 bases between. CDR3 length: 11 residues. The CDR3 sequence is CATSDFKEQYF. The CDR3 DNA reads as TGTGCCACCAGTGATTTTAAGGAGCAGTACTTC.

In DNA form, the CDR3 reads TGTGCCAGTAGTTCGGGGGGCGTAGGCACAGATACGCAGTATTTT. This sequence encodes CASSSGGVGTDTQYF. The rearrangement uses TRBV19 and TRBJ2-3, with D perhaps matching TRBD2 (7 bases). CDR1 is LNHDA and CDR2 is SQIVND in the germline V gene (reference sequence). The CDR3 consists of 15 residues. V dropped 5 bases and J dropped 1 base, with 13 bases sitting between them. Using reference TRBV19 and TRBJ2-3 for the parts outside the CDR3, the full variable domain is DGGITQSPKYLFRKEGQNVTLSCEQNLNHDAMYWYRQDPGQGLRLIYYSQIVNDFQKGDIAEGYSVSREKKESFPLTVTSAQKNPTAFYLCASSSGGVGTDTQYFGPGTRLTVL.

The genes are TRBV7-6 and TRBJ1-4, with 12 nucleotides matching TRBD1. J lost 8 bases, V lost 3 bases, and 13 bases had no gene match. CDR3 size: 18 residues. Germline CDR1 reads SGHVS; CDR2 reads FNYEAQ. The CDR3 DNA sequence: TGTGCCAGCAGCTTTTACGGGACAGGGGGCGCCTCGGGAGAAAAACTGTTTTTT. Its translation is CASSFYGTGGASGEKLFF.

The V and J genes are TRBV19 and TRBJ1-5; D is unresolved. With 7 bases removed from V and 0 bases from J, the gap between germline ends came to 13 bases. In germline, CDR1 is LNHDA, CDR2 SQIVND (reference sequence). The CDR3 consists of 15 residues. DNA of the CDR3: TGTGCCAGTACCCTCGGACGGACTAGCAATCAGCCCCAGCATTTT. Its protein is CASTLGRTSNQPQHF.

The chain couples TRBV12-2 to TRBJ2-5. TRBV12-2 is an annotated pseudogene. The CDR3 loop spans 12 amino acids. CDR3 bases: TGTGCAAGTCGCTTAGAAAAAGAGACCCAGTACTTC. It is translated as CASRLEKETQYF.

The J gene is TRBJ2-5, the V gene TRBV7-9, with D maybe TRBD2 (6 bases). CDR3 length: 14 residues. Germline values: CDR1 SEHNR, CDR2 FQNEAQ (reference sequence). Trimming removed 0 bases from V and 5 bases from J, with 10 bases in between. The CDR3 reads CASSLAAGKETQYF. DNA for the CDR3: TGTGCCAGCAGCTTAGCCGCGGGAAAGGAGACCCAGTACTTC.

This CDR3 is CATFSNQGTQYF. The CDR3 DNA sequence: TGCGCCACCTTTTCCAACCAGGGGACCCAGTACTTC. The chain uses TRBV10-1 and TRBJ2-5, with D possibly matching TRBD1 (5 bases). Germline CDR1 is WNHNN and CDR2 is SYGVQD (reference sequence). The V end lost 10 bases, the J end lost 7 bases, and 16 bases lay between the germline ends. This CDR3 comprises 12 residues.

The chain couples TRBV27 to TRBJ1-4; D uncertain. The length of the CDR3 is 13 residues. The V end was cut by 5 bases, the J end by 7 bases, with 11 bases between. Germline loops: CDR1 MNHEY, CDR2 SMNVEV (reference sequence). CDR3 sequence reads: CASSPRSGEKLFF. CDR3 sequence (DNA): TGTGCCAGCAGTCCTCGGTCGGGTGAAAAACTGTTTTTT.

The rearrangement joins TRBV7-2 to TRBJ1-4; TRBD1 matches 7 bases. This CDR3 has 16 residues. From germline, CDR1 is SGHTA and CDR2 FQGNSA. Losses at the gene ends were 1 base for V and 6 bases for J; bases not matched to a gene: 8. CDR3: CASSLVPGGIDEKLFF. In DNA, the CDR3 is TGTGCCAGCAGCTTAGTACCAGGGGGAATAGATGAAAAACTGTTTTTT. The whole variable domain, remainder taken from reference TRBV7-2 and TRBJ1-4, is GAGVSQSPSNKVTEKGKDVELRCDPISGHTALYWYRQSLGQGLEFLIYFQGNSAPDKSGLPSDRFSAERTGGSVSTLTIQRTQQEDSAVYLCASSLVPGGIDEKLFFGSGTQLSVL.

The rearrangement joins TRBV4-3 to TRBJ1-3, with D maybe TRBD1 (6 bases). The length of the CDR3 is 14 residues. Per germline, CDR1 LGHNA and CDR2 YSLEER. The V end lost 3 bases, the J end lost 4 bases, and 10 bases lay between the germline ends. The CDR3 coding sequence is TGCGCCAGCAGCCACACAGGGATGGGAAACACCATATATTTT. Its protein is CASSHTGMGNTIYF.

V usage is TRBV30 and J usage is TRBJ2-7; D is ambiguous. The CDR3 is made up of 13 amino acids. Germline V gene lookup returns CDR1 GTSNPN and CDR2 SVGIG (reference sequence). V dropped 1 base and J dropped 1 base, with 8 bases sitting between them. The CDR3: CAWSESNSYEQYF. The CDR3 nucleotides are TGTGCCTGGAGTGAGTCGAATTCCTACGAGCAGTACTTC.

The chain uses TRBV2 and TRBJ2-7; possibly TRBD2 for D (6 bases). The V end was cut by 4 bases, the J end by 4 bases, with 14 bases between. Germline V CDR1 and CDR2: SNHLY, FYNNEI. The CDR3 runs to 14 residues. CDR3 nucleotide sequence: TGTGCCAGCAGTGGAGATAGGGAGGCGTACGAGCAGTACTTC. Translated, it gives CASSGDREAYEQYF.

The chain uses TRBV6-5 and TRBJ1-1; 8 nucleotides align to TRBD1. J lost 2 bases, V lost 4 bases, and 6 bases had no gene match. The length of the CDR3 is 15 residues. Germline V lookup: CDR1 MNHEY, CDR2 SVGAGI. Here the CDR3 reads CASSSFGTGNTEAFF. The DNA for the CDR3 is TGTGCCAGCAGTTCTTTCGGGACAGGTAACACTGAAGCTTTCTTT.

This clone came up a few times. The DNA of the CDR3 is TGTGCCTGGAGTGGGGGGTTGGATCAGCCCCAGCATTTT. Amino acids: CAWSGGLDQPQHF. The chain joins TRBV30 to TRBJ1-5, with D maybe TRBD1 (5 bases). Trimming took 1 base from V and 5 from J, leaving 9 bases between them. Germline CDR1 GTSNPN, CDR2 SVGIG (reference sequence). The CDR3 totals 13 residues.

Turning to this clone: The same CDR3 arises from other DNA sequences in this sample as well. The J gene is TRBJ1-5, the V gene TRBV7-2; D call uncertain. CDR3 length: 15 residues. Trimming shortened V by 1 base and J by 0 bases, and 7 bases separated the two germline ends. From germline, CDR1 is SGHTA and CDR2 FQGNSA. For the CDR3, the DNA is TGTGCCAGCAGCTTAGTCGAGGGTAGCAATCAGCCCCAGCATTTT. This codes for CASSLVEGSNQPQHF.

This rearrangement joins TRBV28 to TRBJ2-3, with 13 nucleotides matching TRBD2. The CDR3 is 15 amino acids. J lost 3 bases, V lost 6 bases, and 3 bases had no gene match. Germline V CDR1 and CDR2: MDHEN, SYDVKM. DNA of the CDR3: TGTGCCAGCAGGCAGGGACTAGCGGGGACAGATACGCAGTATTTT. It is translated as CASRQGLAGTDTQYF.

This clone turned up a few times. The chain links TRBV28 to TRBJ1-1; 7 bases match TRBD1. The ends lost 8 bases at V and 1 base at J; junction bases unmatched: 7. This CDR3 has 14 residues. Germline values: CDR1 MDHEN, CDR2 SYDVKM. This chain's CDR3 is CASRRTGPNTEAFF. The DNA of the CDR3 is TGTGCCAGCCGGAGGACAGGACCGAACACTGAAGCTTTCTTT.

The genes are TRBV7-8 and TRBJ1-5; 9 bases are shared with TRBD1. CDR1 and CDR2 (germline): SGHVS, FQNEAQ. With 1 base clipped from V and 5 bases from J, the junction kept 3 bases outside the gene matches. The CDR3 consists of 15 residues. This chain's CDR3 is CASSLVGTGYQPQHF. The CDR3 DNA follows: TGTGCCAGCAGCTTAGTTGGGACAGGGTATCAGCCCCAGCATTTT.

The chain joins TRBV2 to TRBJ1-1, with TRBD1 matching 9 bases. After removal of 6 bases from V and 2 bases from J, the junction contained 10 bases not matched to a gene. CDR3 length equals 16 residues. Germline-derived CDR1 and CDR2 are SNHLY and FYNNEI. The CDR3 DNA reads as TGTGCCAGCAGGTACGGGACAGGGACTTTAAACACTGAAGCTTTCTTT. Translated: CASRYGTGTLNTEAFF.

The V and J genes are TRBV30 and TRBJ1-5; 9 positions agree with TRBD1. This CDR3 is built from 14 residues. CDR1 is GTSNPN, CDR2 SVGIG, per germline (reference sequence). V was pared by 3 bases and J by 1 base, with 1 base of the junction left unmatched. The CDR3 bases are TGTGCCTGGAGGGGACAGGGAAGCAATCAGCCCCAGCATTTT. As protein: CAWRGQGSNQPQHF.

CDR3 amino acids: CASSEEGALGLALHF. In nucleotides, the CDR3 is TGTGCCAGCAGTGAAGAGGGGGCCCTCGGTCTGGCCCTCCACTTT. V and J are TRBV6-1 and TRBJ1-6; 7 bases agree with TRBD1. V gave up 1 base and J gave up 14 bases; unmatched junction bases: 11. CDR1 is MNHNS and CDR2 is SASEGT in the germline V gene. The CDR3 has 15 residues.